These T cell receptor beta chains were read from a single sample in a study of Graves' ophthalmopathy and Graves' hyperthyroidism. TCRdb itself ran the multiplex PCR reads through MiXCR, one entry per CDR3 protein. The profile shows under 200,000 distinct CDR3 sequences, 30% to 45% of them singletons. The sequenced sample consisted of peripheral blood. The origin of the receptors is a woman in her forties with Graves' ophthalmopathy. CDR3s include the opening cysteine and the closing phenylalanine or tryptophan. The D gene is left open where the match is weak. Some rows have no size entry. The others give once, few or many, or a class for an expanded clone.

abundance	v_gene	d_gene	j_gene	CDR3aa	CDR3nt
few	TRBV6-2/TRBV6-3	.	TRBJ1-1	CASSYSIYGGTEAFF	TGTGCCAGCAGTTACTCGATATATGGTGGCACTGAAGCTTTCTTT
many	TRBV12-3/TRBV12-4	.	TRBJ1-2	CASSEQGWSYGYTF	TGTGCCAGCAGCGAACAGGGTTGGTCCTATGGCTACACCTTC
.	TRBV7-2	.	TRBJ2-7	CASSPYLGDEQYF	TGTGCCAGCAGCCCCTACCTGGGCGACGAGCAGTACTTC
.	TRBV12-3/TRBV12-4	TRBD2	TRBJ2-7	CASSFSASGGYEQYF	TGTGCCAGCAGCTTTTCGGCTAGCGGGGGGTACGAGCAGTACTTC
many	TRBV10-3	TRBD1	TRBJ1-5	CAIRGTGSHQPQHF	TGTGCCATCAGGGGGACAGGGAGTCATCAGCCCCAGCATTTT
many	TRBV24-1	TRBD2	TRBJ2-5	CATSERGGEETQYF	TGTGCCACCAGTGAAAGGGGAGGGGAAGAGACCCAGTACTTC
.	TRBV7-2	.	TRBJ2-7	CASSRHRYEQYF	TGTGCCAGCAGTCGGCACCGCTACGAGCAGTACTTC
.	TRBV7-2	.	TRBJ2-7	CASSLLLREQYF	TGTGCCAGCAGCTTATTGTTGAGGGAGCAGTACTTC
.	TRBV11-2	TRBD1	TRBJ2-5	CASSAPGTVQETQYF	TGTGCCAGCAGCGCGCCCGGGACAGTCCAAGAGACCCAGTACTTC
.	TRBV12-3/TRBV12-4	TRBD1	TRBJ1-1	CASRFRTGDTEAFF	TGTGCCAGCAGGTTCCGGACAGGGGACACTGAAGCTTTCTTT
.	TRBV28	.	TRBJ2-5	CASSLAGFRETQYF	TGTGCCAGCAGCCTTGCGGGATTTCGGGAGACCCAGTACTTC
many	TRBV28	.	TRBJ2-2	CASRVPQGGPDGELFF	TGTGCCAGCAGGGTTCCCCAAGGAGGGCCGGACGGGGAGCTGTTTTTT
many	TRBV14	.	TRBJ1-6	CASSQDRMSSPLHF	TGTGCCAGCAGCCAGGACAGAATGTCCTCACCCCTCCACTTT